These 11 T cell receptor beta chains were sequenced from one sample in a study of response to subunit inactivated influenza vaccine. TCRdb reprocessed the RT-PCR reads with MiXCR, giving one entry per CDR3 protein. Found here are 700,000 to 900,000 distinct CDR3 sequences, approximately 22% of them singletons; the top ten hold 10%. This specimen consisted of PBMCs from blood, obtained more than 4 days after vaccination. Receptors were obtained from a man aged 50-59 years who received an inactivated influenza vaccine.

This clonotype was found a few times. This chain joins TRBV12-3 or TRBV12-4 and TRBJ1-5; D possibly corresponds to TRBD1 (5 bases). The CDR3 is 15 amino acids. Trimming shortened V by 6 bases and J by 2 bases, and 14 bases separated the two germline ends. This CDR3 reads CASRRGSFGNQPQHF. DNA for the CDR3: TGTGCCAGCAGGAGGGGCAGTTTTGGCAATCAGCCCCAGCATTTT.

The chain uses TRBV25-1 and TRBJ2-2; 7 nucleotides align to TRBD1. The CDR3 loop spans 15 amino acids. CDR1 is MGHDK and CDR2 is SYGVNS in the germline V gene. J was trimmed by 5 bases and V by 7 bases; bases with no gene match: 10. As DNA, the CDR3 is TGTGCCAGCAAGGGGGCTTACGGACGTACCGGGGAGCTGTTTTTT. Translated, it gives CASKGAYGRTGELFF.

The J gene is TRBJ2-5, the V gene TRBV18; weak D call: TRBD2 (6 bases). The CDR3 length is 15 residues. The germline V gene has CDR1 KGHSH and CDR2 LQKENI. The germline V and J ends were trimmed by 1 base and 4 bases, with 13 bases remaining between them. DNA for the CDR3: TGTGCCAGCTCACCACGCACGGGAGAATCAGAGACCCAGTACTTC. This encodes CASSPRTGESETQYF.

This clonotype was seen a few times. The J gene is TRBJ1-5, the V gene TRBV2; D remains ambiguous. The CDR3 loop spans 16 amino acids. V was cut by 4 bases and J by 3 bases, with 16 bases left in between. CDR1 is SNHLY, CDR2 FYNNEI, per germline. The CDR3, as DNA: TGTGCCAGCAGTGCGTTTCTTTCGACCCCCAATCAGCCCCAGCATTTT. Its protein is CASSAFLSTPNQPQHF.

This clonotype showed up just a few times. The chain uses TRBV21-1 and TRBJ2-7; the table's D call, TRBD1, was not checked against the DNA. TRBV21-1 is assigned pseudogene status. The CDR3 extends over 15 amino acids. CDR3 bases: TGTGCCAGCAACCCCGACAGGGAACGGGCCTACGAGCAGTACTTC. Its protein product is CASNPDRERAYEQYF.

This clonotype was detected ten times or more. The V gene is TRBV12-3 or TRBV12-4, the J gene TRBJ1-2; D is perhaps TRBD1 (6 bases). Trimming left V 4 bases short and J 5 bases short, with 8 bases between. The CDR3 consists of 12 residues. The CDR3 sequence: CASSSTGYGYTF. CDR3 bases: TGTGCCAGCAGTTCGACAGGTTATGGCTACACCTTC.

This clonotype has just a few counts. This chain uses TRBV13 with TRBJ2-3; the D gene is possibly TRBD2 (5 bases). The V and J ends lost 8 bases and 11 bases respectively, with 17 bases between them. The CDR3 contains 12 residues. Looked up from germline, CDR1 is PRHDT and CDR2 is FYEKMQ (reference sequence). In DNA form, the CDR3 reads TGTGCCAGCGCTGGGTCTCCCGCGGGGCAGTATTTT. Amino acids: CASAGSPAGQYF.

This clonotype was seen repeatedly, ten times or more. This chain's CDR3 is CASSSSGLAGRGEFF. The CDR3 nucleotides are TGTGCCAGCAGCTCCTCGGGGCTAGCGGGCAGGGGGGAGTTCTTC. The chain recombines TRBV12-3 or TRBV12-4 with TRBJ2-1; D is possibly TRBD2 (8 bases). The CDR3 totals 15 residues. V shed 6 bases and J shed 14 bases, with 26 bases lying between them.

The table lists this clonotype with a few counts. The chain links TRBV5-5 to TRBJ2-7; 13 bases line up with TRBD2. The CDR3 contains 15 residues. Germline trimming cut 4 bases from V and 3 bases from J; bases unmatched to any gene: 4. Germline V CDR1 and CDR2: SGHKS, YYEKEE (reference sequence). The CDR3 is CASSGGTSGNYEQYF. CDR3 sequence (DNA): TGTGCCAGCAGCGGCGGGACTAGCGGGAACTACGAGCAGTACTTC.

The CDR3 reads CASSPSSGDEQFF. The DNA for the CDR3 is TGTGCCAGCAGCCCAAGTTCAGGGGATGAGCAGTTCTTC. The chain links TRBV7-2 to TRBJ2-1, with D possibly TRBD1 on 6 matching bases. Trimming removed 5 bases from V and 8 bases from J, with 13 bases in between. This CDR3 has 13 residues. Germline V lookup: CDR1 SGHTA, CDR2 FQGNSA.

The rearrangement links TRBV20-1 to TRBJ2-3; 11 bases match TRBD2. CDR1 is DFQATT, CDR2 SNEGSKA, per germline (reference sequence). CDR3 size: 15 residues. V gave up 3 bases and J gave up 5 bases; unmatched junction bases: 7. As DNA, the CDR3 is TGCAGTGCTAGCGTATCCGGGACTAGCGGAGATACGCAGTATTTT. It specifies CSASVSGTSGDTQYF.